These 19 T cell receptor beta chains came from one sample sequenced in a study of response to subunit inactivated influenza vaccine. One entry per CDR3 protein, called by TCRdb with MiXCR from the RT-PCR reads. This table holds roughly 540,000 distinct CDR3 sequences, under 25% found once. The data also belong to a second study, concerning T cells expressing NK-cell markers. As that study records: Synthesis of TCR beta cDNA relied on 5'RACE template switching carrying UMIs.

Sequences were derived from CD4+ T cells sorted from PBMCs, sampled 11 to 12 days after vaccination. The receptors originated from a man between 50 and 59 years old who received an inactivated influenza vaccine.

The chain links TRBV7-9 to TRBJ1-1; D gene uncertain. Trimming removed 5 bases at V and 0 bases at J, with 10 bases between. CDR1 is SEHNR and CDR2 is FQNEAQ in the germline V gene (reference sequence). The CDR3 runs to 14 residues. CDR3 bases: TGTGCCAGCAGCCTTTCGCACCTGAACACTGAAGCTTTCTTT. Translated, it gives CASSLSHLNTEAFF.

The V gene is TRBV4-1, the J gene TRBJ2-6; D unclear. Germline V gives CDR1 MGHRA, CDR2 YSYEKL. V was cut by 2 bases and J by 2 bases, with 4 bases left in between. The length of the CDR3 is 14 residues. The CDR3 reads CASSQRPGANVLTF. The DNA of the CDR3 is TGCGCCAGCAGCCAACGTCCTGGGGCCAACGTCCTGACTTTC.

V usage is TRBV5-2 and J usage is TRBJ2-5; the table's TRBD1 call for D was not verified on the DNA. TRBV5-2 is a pseudogene locus. The CDR3 spans 14 residues. The CDR3 loop reads CAMGPGQNQETQYF. DNA for the CDR3: TGTGCCATGGGACCTGGGCAGAATCAAGAGACCCAGTACTTC.

The rearrangement uses TRBV7-2 and TRBJ2-7; no firm D call. Trimming pared 0 bases from V and 0 bases from J, leaving 6 bases between. CDR1 and CDR2 (germline): SGHTA, FQGNSA. This CDR3 is 14 amino acids long. Written as DNA, the CDR3 is TGTGCCAGCAGCTTAGCCTACAGCTCCTACGAGCAGTACTTC. Protein sequence: CASSLAYSSYEQYF.

The V gene is TRBV7-9, the J gene TRBJ2-3, with D possibly TRBD2 on 6 matching bases. CDR1 is SEHNR and CDR2 is FQNEAQ in the germline V gene (reference sequence). The CDR3 contains 15 residues. The V and J ends lost 4 bases and 2 bases respectively, with 13 bases between them. CDR3 coding DNA: TGTGCCAGCAGCTGGGGAGGAGGAGACACAGATACGCAGTATTTT. This sequence encodes CASSWGGGDTDTQYF.

The table lists this clonotype with a few counts. This chain links TRBV4-1 with TRBJ1-1; 9 positions match TRBD1. Losses at the gene ends were 4 bases for V and 1 base for J; bases not matched to a gene: 7. This CDR3 is 16 amino acids long. Germline V gene data show CDR1 as MGHRA and CDR2 as YSYEKL. The CDR3 sequence is CASSLRQGDGNTEAFF. The CDR3 coding sequence is TGCGCCAGCAGCCTCCGACAGGGGGACGGGAACACTGAAGCTTTCTTT.

V is TRBV27 and J is TRBJ2-5; D gene unclear. Germline V CDR1 and CDR2: MNHEY, SMNVEV (reference sequence). V lost 0 bases, J lost 1 base, and 9 bases lay in between. The CDR3 totals 15 residues. CDR3 sequence reads: CASSLSGRPQETQYF. CDR3 coding DNA: TGTGCCAGCAGTTTATCGGGCAGGCCCCAAGAGACCCAGTACTTC.

This clonotype was picked up a small number of times. V and J are TRBV20-1 and TRBJ2-2; 9 nucleotides agree with TRBD1. The CDR3 spans 15 residues. Trimming at V came to 1 base and at J to 0 bases, leaving 0 bases not matched to a gene. Germline values: CDR1 DFQATT, CDR2 SNEGSKA (reference sequence). This chain's CDR3 is CSARGDRANTGELFF. The CDR3 region has the DNA TGCAGTGCTAGAGGGGACAGGGCGAACACCGGGGAGCTGTTTTTT.

This clonotype appeared a few times. The CDR3 loop reads CAISEYGGMEQYF. The CDR3 region has the DNA TGTGCCATCAGTGAATATGGGGGAATGGAGCAGTACTTC. The chain links TRBV10-3 to TRBJ2-7, with D possibly called TRBD1 or TRBD2 (5 bases each). V lost 3 bases, J lost 7 bases, and 13 bases lay in between. Germline V gene data show CDR1 as ENHRY and CDR2 as SYGVKD. The CDR3 runs to 13 residues.

CDR3 sequence reads: CASSTRGNQPQHF. CDR3 DNA sequence: TGTGCCAGCAGCACCCGGGGCAATCAGCCCCAGCATTTT. The rearrangement links TRBV7-2 to TRBJ1-5; D ambiguous. Germline loops: CDR1 SGHTA, CDR2 FQGNSA. V was cut by 5 bases and J by 2 bases, with 7 bases left in between. The CDR3 consists of 13 residues.

This rearrangement joins TRBV15 to TRBJ2-3; maybe TRBD1 (6 bases). There are 16 residues in the CDR3. The V end was cut by 5 bases, the J end by 0 bases, with 15 bases between. Per the germline V gene, CDR1 is LNHNV and CDR2 is YYDKDF (reference sequence). Here the CDR3 DNA reads TGTGCCACCAGCGGGGGACATCTCTCTAGCACAGATACGCAGTATTTT. Its translation: CATSGGHLSSTDTQYF.

This chain joins TRBV3-1 and TRBJ1-2; possible D gene TRBD1, 6 bases. V was cut by 1 base and J by 2 bases, with 11 bases left in between. This CDR3 has 15 amino acids. Germline CDR1 LGHDT, CDR2 YNNKEL (reference sequence). The CDR3 here is CASSQGGRGNYGYTF. CDR3 in DNA: TGTGCCAGCAGCCAAGGTGGCAGGGGAAACTATGGCTACACCTTC.

This sequence joins TRBV11-1 and TRBJ2-3; D may correspond to TRBD1 or TRBD2 (5 bases each). The CDR3 contains 16 residues. Germline V gene sequence: CDR1 SGHAT, CDR2 FQDESV (reference sequence). Trimming shortened V by 10 bases and J by 0 bases, and 20 bases separated the two germline ends. The CDR3 DNA follows: TGTGCCACATCAAACCGGGACCCGTGGAGCACAGATACGCAGTATTTT. Protein product: CATSNRDPWSTDTQYF.

This chain links TRBV7-2 with TRBJ1-1; D not certain. CDR3 length: 13 amino acids. The V end lost 1 base, the J end lost 10 bases, and 13 bases lay between the germline ends. From germline, CDR1 is SGHTA and CDR2 FQGNSA. CDR3 sequence (DNA): TGTGCCAGCAGCTTAGGGGCAACCAGGCCAGCTTTCTTT. Its protein is CASSLGATRPAFF.

The J gene is TRBJ1-5, the V gene TRBV7-2, with 8 nucleotides matching TRBD1. Trimming removed 3 bases from V and 5 bases from J; junction bases left unmatched: 6. CDR1 and CDR2 from the germline V gene are SGHTA and FQGNSA. This CDR3 contains 15 residues. DNA for the CDR3: TGTGCCAGCAGCTTTGACAGGGGAGGGGATCAGCCCCAGCATTTT. It encodes CASSFDRGGDQPQHF.

The J gene is TRBJ2-5, the V gene TRBV14, with unresolved D. There are 13 residues in the CDR3. CDR1 is SGHDN and CDR2 is FVKESK in the germline V gene. V shed 4 bases and J shed 0 bases, with 6 bases lying between them. The CDR3 is CASSRDDQETQYF. Written as DNA, the CDR3 is TGTGCCAGCAGCCGCGACGACCAAGAGACCCAGTACTTC. The complete variable domain, with remaining parts taken from reference TRBV14 and TRBJ2-5, reads EAGVTQFPSHSVIEKGQTVTLRCDPISGHDNLYWYRRVMGKEIKFLLHFVKESKQDESGMPNNRFLAERTGGTYSTLKVQPAELEDSGVYFCASSRDDQETQYFGPGTRLLVL.

The gene calls are TRBV7-9 and TRBJ2-1; 11 positions match TRBD2. CDR1 SEHNR and CDR2 FQNEAQ come from the germline V gene (reference sequence). J gave up 1 base and V 1 base, and 3 bases lay outside the gene matches. The CDR3 consists of 17 residues. CDR3 DNA: TGTGCCAGCAGCTTAGATAGGACTAGCGGGTCCTACAATGAGCAGTTCTTC. It is translated as CASSLDRTSGSYNEQFF.

This clonotype was seen a few times. The V and J genes are TRBV5-1 and TRBJ2-2, with D unresolved. The germline V gene encodes CDR1 SGHRS and CDR2 YFSETQ. V gave up 0 bases and J gave up 1 base, with 10 bases separating them. There are 16 residues in the CDR3. The CDR3 sequence is CASSLEFGRNTGELFF. The CDR3 DNA is TGCGCCAGCAGCTTGGAATTCGGGCGGAACACCGGGGAGCTGTTTTTT.

This clonotype was seen only once. V gene TRBV3-1 combines with J gene TRBJ2-1; tentatively, D is TRBD2 (6 bases). Trimming left V 2 bases short and J 6 bases short, with 14 bases between. Germline V gene sequence: CDR1 LGHDT, CDR2 YNNKEL (reference sequence). This CDR3 spans 15 amino acids. This CDR3 is CASSQNLATPNEQFF. In DNA form, the CDR3 reads TGTGCCAGCAGCCAAAACCTAGCGACCCCCAATGAGCAGTTCTTC.